The 9 T cell receptor beta chains below were found in one sample sequenced in a study of cytomegalovirus exposure and HLA in healthy donors. PCR involved 60 Vbeta and 13 Jbeta primers. Assay: immunoSEQ multiplex PCR; the TCRdb copy retains only in-frame clones and omits some. The data show over 80,000 clones, approximately 71% seen once. Input material: PBMCs. Receptors originate from a woman under 30 in good health and CMV-seropositive.

The chain is built from TRBV28 and TRBJ1-1, with TRBD1 matching over 9 bases. CDR3 length equals 14 residues. Germline V gene data show CDR1 as MDHEN and CDR2 as SYDVKM. J was trimmed by 3 bases and V by 7 bases; bases with no gene match: 6. CDR3 DNA: TGTGCCAGCATAACAGGGGGCTGGTACACTGAAGCTTTCTTT. Translation gives CASITGGWYTEAFF.

The gene calls are TRBV7-3 and TRBJ1-2; D not resolved. Germline-derived CDR1 and CDR2 are SGHTA and FQGTGA. Trimming took 4 bases from V and 4 from J, leaving 16 bases between them. There are 15 residues in the CDR3. DNA for the CDR3: TGTGCCAGCAGCTCAGAAAGGACGGGAGCCTATGGCTACACCTTC. Translation: CASSSERTGAYGYTF.

V is TRBV30 and J is TRBJ1-1; the D gene is possibly TRBD1 (5 bases). V shed 0 bases and J shed 0 bases, with 14 bases lying between them. This CDR3 contains 16 residues. CDR1 and CDR2 (germline): GTSNPN, SVGIG (reference sequence). The CDR3 loop is CAWSVPNRPLNTEAFF. DNA of the CDR3: TGTGCCTGGAGTGTACCGAACAGGCCATTGAACACTGAAGCTTTCTTT.

This chain connects TRBV5-1 to TRBJ1-3, with a tentative D call TRBD1 (6 bases). Trimming left V 0 bases short and J 0 bases short, with 13 bases between. The germline gives CDR1 SGHRS, CDR2 YFSETQ. The CDR3 totals 17 residues. CDR3 sequence reads: CASSLAGTPSSGNTIYF. Here the CDR3 DNA reads TGCGCCAGCAGCTTGGCCGGGACACCGAGCTCTGGAAACACCATATATTTT. The entire variable domain, with the rest obtained from reference TRBV5-1 and TRBJ1-3, is as follows: KAGVTQTPRYLIKTRGQQVTLSCSPISGHRSVSWYQQTPGQGLQFLFEYFSETQRNKGNFPGRFSGRQFSNSRSEMNVSTLELGDSALYLCASSLAGTPSSGNTIYFGEGSWLTVV.

This clone was recorded a few times. The chain carries TRBV5-1 and TRBJ1-1; 12 bases fit TRBD1. CDR1 and CDR2 (germline): SGHRS, YFSETQ. V dropped 4 bases and J dropped 6; count of bases not matched to a gene: 10. The CDR3 totals 16 residues. CDR3 in amino acids: CASSEGTGGPAAEAFF. The CDR3 bases are TGCGCCAGCAGCGAAGGGACAGGGGGCCCTGCTGCTGAAGCTTTCTTT.

The rearrangement uses TRBV19 and TRBJ1-2; the match to TRBD1 covers 8 bases. This CDR3 has 14 amino acids. Unmatched junction bases numbered 6, after V lost 5 bases and J lost 4 bases. Germline V gene data show CDR1 as LNHDA and CDR2 as SQIVND (reference sequence). The CDR3 protein is CASSPQGAGYGYTF. The CDR3 coding sequence is TGTGCCAGTAGTCCCCAGGGGGCGGGCTATGGCTACACCTTC.

The chain joins TRBV10-3 to TRBJ2-2, with TRBD2 matching 12 bases. This CDR3 contains 18 residues. CDR1 is ENHRY, CDR2 SYGVKD, per germline. J was trimmed by 0 bases and V by 6 bases; bases with no gene match: 8. DNA of the CDR3: TGTGCCATCAGCTCTTCCGGGACTAGCGGGCCGAACACCGGGGAGCTGTTTTTT. As protein: CAISSSGTSGPNTGELFF.

This clone was seen a handful of times. The J gene is TRBJ2-7, the V gene TRBV7-9, with unresolved D. Deletions cut 5 bases from V and 3 bases from J, with 11 bases between. The V gene's germline CDR1 is SEHNR and CDR2 FQNEAQ (reference sequence). The CDR3 is 13 amino acids. The CDR3 DNA reads as TGTGCCAGCAGCCTGCTACGAGGCTACGAGCAGTACTTC. The encoded protein is CASSLLRGYEQYF.

The rearrangement uses TRBV19 and TRBJ1-1, with D maybe TRBD1 (6 bases). Germline values: CDR1 LNHDA, CDR2 SQIVND (reference sequence). There are 15 residues in the CDR3. Trimming pared 3 bases from V and 2 bases from J, leaving 13 bases between. Here the CDR3 reads CASSIPPGGNTEAFF. The CDR3 coding sequence is TGTGCCAGTAGTATTCCTCCTGGGGGCAACACTGAAGCTTTCTTT.